The present TCR beta chain was sequenced within a study of blood T cell repertoires in COVID-19. Study information: COVID-19 samples from acute and convalescent phases originated in the United States, Italy and Spain. Sources were T cells, B-cell-depleted T cells, or PBMCs; the material itself was cDNA or gDNA.

Libraries were prepared by immunoSEQ multiplex PCR; TCRdb keeps only in-frame clonotypes and omits some of them. The data hold more than 150,000 clones, with 70% to 90% observed a single time. CDR3 length: 13 amino acids. CDR1 is SGHNT and CDR2 is YYREEE in the germline V gene (reference sequence). Trimming removed 4 bases at V and 4 bases at J, with 10 bases between. The source is a man aged 45-65 years with active or convalescent COVID-19. V and J are TRBV5-4 and TRBJ2-3; the D is unclear. Source material: peripheral blood. CDR3 residues: CASSEYAADTQYF. The CDR3 coding sequence is TGTGCCAGCAGCGAATACGCGGCAGATACGCAGTATTTT.